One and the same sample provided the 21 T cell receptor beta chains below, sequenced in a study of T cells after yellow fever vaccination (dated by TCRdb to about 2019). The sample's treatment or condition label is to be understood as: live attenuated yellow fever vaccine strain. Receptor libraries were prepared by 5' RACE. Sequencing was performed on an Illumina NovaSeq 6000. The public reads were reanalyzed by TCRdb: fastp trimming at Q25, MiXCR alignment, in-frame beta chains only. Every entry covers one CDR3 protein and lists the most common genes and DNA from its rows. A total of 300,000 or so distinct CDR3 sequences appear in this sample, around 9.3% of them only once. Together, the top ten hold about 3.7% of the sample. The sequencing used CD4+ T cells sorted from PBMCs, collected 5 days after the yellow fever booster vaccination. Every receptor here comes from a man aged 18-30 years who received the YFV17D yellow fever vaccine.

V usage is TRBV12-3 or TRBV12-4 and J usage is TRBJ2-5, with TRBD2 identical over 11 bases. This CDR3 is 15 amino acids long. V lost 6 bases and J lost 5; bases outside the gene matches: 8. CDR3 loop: CASRIGTSGWETQYF. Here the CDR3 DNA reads TGTGCCAGCAGGATAGGGACTAGCGGATGGGAGACCCAGTACTTC.

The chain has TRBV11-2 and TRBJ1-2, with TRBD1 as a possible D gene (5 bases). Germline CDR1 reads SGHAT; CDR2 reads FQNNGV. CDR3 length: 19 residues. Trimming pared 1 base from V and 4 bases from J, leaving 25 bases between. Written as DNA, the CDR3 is TGTGCCAGCAGCTTAGGCTCTGTACTAGGACGGCGGGGGAGCTATGGCTACACCTTC. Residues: CASSLGSVLGRRGSYGYTF.

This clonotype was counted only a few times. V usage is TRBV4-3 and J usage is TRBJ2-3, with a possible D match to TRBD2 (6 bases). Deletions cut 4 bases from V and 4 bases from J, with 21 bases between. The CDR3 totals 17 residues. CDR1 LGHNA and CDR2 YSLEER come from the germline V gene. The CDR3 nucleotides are TGCGCCAGCAGCCCCGAGCCGGGAGCCCGGGCAGCAGATACGCAGTATTTT. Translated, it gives CASSPEPGARAADTQYF.

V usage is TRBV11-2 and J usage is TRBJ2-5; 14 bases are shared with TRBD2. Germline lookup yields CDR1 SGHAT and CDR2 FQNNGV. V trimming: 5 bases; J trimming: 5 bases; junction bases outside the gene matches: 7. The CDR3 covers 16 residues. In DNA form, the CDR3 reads TGTGCCAGCAGCCTCCAGGGACTAGCGGGGGCGGAGACCCAGTACTTC. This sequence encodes CASSLQGLAGAETQYF.

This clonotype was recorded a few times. The CDR3 is CASSQGGGGPPYEQYF. The CDR3 region has the DNA TGTGCCAGCAGCCAAGGGGGCGGGGGGCCCCCCTACGAGCAGTACTTC. The chain links TRBV7-2 to TRBJ2-7, with a possible D match to TRBD2 (8 bases). CDR1 is SGHTA, CDR2 FQGNSA, per germline. The CDR3 is made up of 16 amino acids. V was cut by 5 bases and J by 2 bases, with 19 bases left in between.

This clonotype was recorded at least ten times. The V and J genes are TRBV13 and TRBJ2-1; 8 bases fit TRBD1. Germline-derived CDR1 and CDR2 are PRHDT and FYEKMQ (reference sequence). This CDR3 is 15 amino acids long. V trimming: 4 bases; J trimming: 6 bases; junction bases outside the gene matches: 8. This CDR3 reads CASSSQGARGNEQFF. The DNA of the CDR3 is TGTGCCAGCAGCTCTCAGGGGGCGCGGGGCAATGAGCAGTTCTTC.

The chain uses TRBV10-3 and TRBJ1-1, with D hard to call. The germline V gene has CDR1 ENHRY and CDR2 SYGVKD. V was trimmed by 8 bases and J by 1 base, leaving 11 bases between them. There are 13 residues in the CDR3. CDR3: CAIQTTPNTEAFF. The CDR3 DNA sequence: TGTGCCATCCAGACAACCCCGAACACTGAAGCTTTCTTT.

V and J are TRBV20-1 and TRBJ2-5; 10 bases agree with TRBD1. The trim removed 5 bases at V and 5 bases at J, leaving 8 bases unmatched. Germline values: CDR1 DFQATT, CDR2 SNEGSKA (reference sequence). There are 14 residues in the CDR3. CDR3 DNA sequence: TGCAGTGCTTCCGGGACAGGGGTGATGGAGACCCAGTACTTC. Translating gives CSASGTGVMETQYF.

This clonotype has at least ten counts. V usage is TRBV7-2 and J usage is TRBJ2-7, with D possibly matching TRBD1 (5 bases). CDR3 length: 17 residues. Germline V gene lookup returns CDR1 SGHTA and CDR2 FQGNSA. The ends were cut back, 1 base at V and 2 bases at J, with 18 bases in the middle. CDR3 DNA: TGTGCCAGCAGCTTAGGACTCACACCGACAGATCCCTACGAGCAGTACTTC. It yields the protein CASSLGLTPTDPYEQYF.

The DNA of the CDR3 is TGTGCCTGGACTTCAGGAGGCCATGAGCAGTTCTTC. Translation: CAWTSGGHEQFF. The chain couples TRBV30 to TRBJ2-1, with D maybe TRBD2 (5 bases). The CDR3 has 12 amino acids. The germline V gene has CDR1 GTSNPN and CDR2 SVGIG (reference sequence). The ends were cut back, 4 bases at V and 8 bases at J, with 12 bases in the middle.

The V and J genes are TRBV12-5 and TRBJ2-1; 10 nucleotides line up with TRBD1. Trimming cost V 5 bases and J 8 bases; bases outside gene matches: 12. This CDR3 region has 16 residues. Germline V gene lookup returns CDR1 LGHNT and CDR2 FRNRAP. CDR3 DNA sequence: TGTGCTAGTGGTCCATGGGACAGGGGTATTCTGGATGAGCAGTTCTTC. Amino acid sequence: CASGPWDRGILDEQFF.

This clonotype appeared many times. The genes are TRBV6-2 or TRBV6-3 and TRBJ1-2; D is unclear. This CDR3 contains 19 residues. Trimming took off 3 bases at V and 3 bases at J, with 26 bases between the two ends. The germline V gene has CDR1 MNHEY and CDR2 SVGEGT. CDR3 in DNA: TGTGCCAGCAGTTATCGAGTGGGTTCCTCACGCTGGTTTTACTATGGCTACACCTTC. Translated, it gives CASSYRVGSSRWFYYGYTF.

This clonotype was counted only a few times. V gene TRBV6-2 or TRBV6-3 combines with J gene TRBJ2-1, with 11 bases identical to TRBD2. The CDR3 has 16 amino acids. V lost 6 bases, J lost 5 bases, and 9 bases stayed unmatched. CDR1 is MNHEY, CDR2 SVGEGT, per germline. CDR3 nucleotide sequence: TGTGCCAGCAGCAAGGCCGGGACTAGCGGAGACAATGAGCAGTTCTTC. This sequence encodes CASSKAGTSGDNEQFF.

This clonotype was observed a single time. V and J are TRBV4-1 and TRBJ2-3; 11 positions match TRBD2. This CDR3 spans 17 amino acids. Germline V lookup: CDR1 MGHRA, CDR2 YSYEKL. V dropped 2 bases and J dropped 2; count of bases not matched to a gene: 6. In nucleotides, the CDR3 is TGCGCCAGCAGCCAACCTAGACTAGCGGGGAACACAGATACGCAGTATTTT. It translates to CASSQPRLAGNTDTQYF.

DNA for the CDR3: TGTGCCAGCAGCTCCCCCCCAGGGGCTACAGATACGCAGTATTTT. It translates to CASSSPPGATDTQYF. J is TRBJ2-3 and V is TRBV9; D might be TRBD1 (6 bases). This CDR3 is 15 amino acids long. V lost 4 bases and J lost 3, with 15 bases in between. The germline gives CDR1 SGDLS, CDR2 YYNGEE.

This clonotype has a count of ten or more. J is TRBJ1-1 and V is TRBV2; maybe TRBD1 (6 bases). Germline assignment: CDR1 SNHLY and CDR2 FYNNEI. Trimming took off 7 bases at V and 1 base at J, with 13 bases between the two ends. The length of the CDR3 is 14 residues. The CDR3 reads CASTAEGGNTEAFF. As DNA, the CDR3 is TGTGCCAGCACAGCCGAAGGGGGGAACACTGAAGCTTTCTTT.

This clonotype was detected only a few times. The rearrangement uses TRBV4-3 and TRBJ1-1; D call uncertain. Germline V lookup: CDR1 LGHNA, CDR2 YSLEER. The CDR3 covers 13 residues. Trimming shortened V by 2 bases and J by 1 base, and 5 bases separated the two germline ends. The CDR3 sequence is CASSQRANTEAFF. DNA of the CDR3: TGCGCCAGCAGCCAACGAGCGAACACTGAAGCTTTCTTT.

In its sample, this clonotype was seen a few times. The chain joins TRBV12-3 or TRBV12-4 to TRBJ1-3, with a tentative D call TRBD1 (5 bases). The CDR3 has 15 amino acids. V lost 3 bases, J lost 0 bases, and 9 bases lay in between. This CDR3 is CASSFGDGSGNTIYF. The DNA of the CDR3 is TGTGCCAGCAGTTTTGGGGACGGCTCTGGAAACACCATATATTTT.

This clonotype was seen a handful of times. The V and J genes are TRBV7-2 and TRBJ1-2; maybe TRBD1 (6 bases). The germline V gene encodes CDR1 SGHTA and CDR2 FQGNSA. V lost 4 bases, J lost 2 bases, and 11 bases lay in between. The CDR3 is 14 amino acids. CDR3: CASSYRQENYGYTF. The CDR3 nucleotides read TGTGCCAGCAGCTATCGACAGGAGAACTATGGCTACACCTTC.

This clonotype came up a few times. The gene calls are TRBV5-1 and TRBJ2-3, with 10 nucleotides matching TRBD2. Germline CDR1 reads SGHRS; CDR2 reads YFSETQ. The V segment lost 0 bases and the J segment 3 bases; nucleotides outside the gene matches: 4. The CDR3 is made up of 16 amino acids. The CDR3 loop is CASSLEASGGTDTQYF. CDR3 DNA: TGCGCCAGCAGCTTGGAGGCTAGCGGGGGTACAGATACGCAGTATTTT.

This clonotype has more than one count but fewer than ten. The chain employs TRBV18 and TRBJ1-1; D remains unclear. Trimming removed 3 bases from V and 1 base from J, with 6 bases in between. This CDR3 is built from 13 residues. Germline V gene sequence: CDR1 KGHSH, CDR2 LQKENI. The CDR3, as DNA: TGTGCCAGCTCACCGAGGGAGAACACTGAAGCTTTCTTT. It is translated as CASSPRENTEAFF.